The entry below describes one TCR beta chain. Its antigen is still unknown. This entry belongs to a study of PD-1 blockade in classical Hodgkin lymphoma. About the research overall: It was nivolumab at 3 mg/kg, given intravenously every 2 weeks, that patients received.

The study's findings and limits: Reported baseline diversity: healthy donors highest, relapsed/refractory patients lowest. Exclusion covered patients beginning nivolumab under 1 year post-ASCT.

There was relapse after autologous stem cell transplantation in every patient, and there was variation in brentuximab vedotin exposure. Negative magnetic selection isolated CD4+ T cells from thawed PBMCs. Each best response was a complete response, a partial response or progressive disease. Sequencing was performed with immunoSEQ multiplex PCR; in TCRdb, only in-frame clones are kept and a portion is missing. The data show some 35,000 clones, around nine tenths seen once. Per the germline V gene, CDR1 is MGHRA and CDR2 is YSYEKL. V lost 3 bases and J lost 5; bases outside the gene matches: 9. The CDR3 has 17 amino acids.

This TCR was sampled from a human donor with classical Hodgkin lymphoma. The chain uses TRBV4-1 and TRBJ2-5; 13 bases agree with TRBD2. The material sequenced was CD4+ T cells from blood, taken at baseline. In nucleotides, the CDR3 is TGCGCCAGCAGCCATCCGGGACTAGCGGGATCGACTGAGACCCAGTACTTC. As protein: CASSHPGLAGSTETQYF.